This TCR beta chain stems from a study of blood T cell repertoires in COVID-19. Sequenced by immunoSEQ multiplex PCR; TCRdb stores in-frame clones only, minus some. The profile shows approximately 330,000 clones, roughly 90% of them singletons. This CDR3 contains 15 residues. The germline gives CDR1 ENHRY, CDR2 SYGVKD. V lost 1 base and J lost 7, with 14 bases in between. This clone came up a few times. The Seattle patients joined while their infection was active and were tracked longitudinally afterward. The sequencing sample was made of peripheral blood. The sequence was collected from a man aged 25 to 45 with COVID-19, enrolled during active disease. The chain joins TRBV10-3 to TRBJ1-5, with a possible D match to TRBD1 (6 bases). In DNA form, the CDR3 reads TGTGCCATCAGTGAGTTAGAAGGGGGTGGACAGCCCCAGCATTTT. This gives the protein CAISELEGGGQPQHF.